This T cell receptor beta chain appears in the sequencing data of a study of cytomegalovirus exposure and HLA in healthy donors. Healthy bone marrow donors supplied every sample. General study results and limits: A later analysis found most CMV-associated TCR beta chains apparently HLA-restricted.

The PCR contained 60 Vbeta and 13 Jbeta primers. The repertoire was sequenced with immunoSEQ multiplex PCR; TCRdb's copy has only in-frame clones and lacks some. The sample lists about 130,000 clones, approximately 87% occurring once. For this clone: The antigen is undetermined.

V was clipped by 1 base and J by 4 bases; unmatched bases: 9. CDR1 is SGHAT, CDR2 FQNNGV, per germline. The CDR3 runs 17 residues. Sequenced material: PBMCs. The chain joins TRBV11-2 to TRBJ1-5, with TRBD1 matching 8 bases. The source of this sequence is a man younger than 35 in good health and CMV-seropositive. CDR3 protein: CASSLASGTGPNQPQHF. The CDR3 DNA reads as TGTGCCAGCAGCTTAGCCTCCGGGACAGGACCTAATCAGCCCCAGCATTTT.